These 27 T cell receptor beta chains share one sample of origin, sequenced in a study of T-cell reconstitution after alpha-beta-depleted transplantation in children. Unique molecular identifiers were used in preparing the TCRbeta library. A single record per CDR3 protein comes from TCRdb applying MiXCR to the PCR reads. The repertoire holds approximately 210,000 distinct CDR3 sequences, with roughly 15% as singletons. The sequencing here drew on PBMCs from the stem cell graft donor, taken from the stem cell graft. The receptors shown here come from a human donor who donated a stem cell graft to a child with acute lymphoblastic leukemia.

This clonotype showed up many times. The chain couples TRBV10-3 to TRBJ2-3, with 9 bases fitting TRBD2. Unmatched junction bases numbered 9, after V lost 6 bases and J lost 5 bases. Germline lookup yields CDR1 ENHRY and CDR2 SYGVKD. The CDR3 totals 15 residues. In nucleotides, the CDR3 is TGTGCCATCAGGGCTAGCGGGGCCAGTGGAGATACGCAGTATTTT. Its translation is CAIRASGASGDTQYF.

The chain links TRBV20-1 to TRBJ2-5; D possibly corresponds to TRBD2 (6 bases). V was cut by 6 bases and J by 4 bases, with 21 bases left in between. The CDR3 totals 15 residues. Germline values: CDR1 DFQATT, CDR2 SNEGSKA (reference sequence). The CDR3 nucleotides read TGCAGTGCGGCTCCCTACGGGGGAGAAAGAGAGACCCAGTACTTC. Amino acid sequence: CSAAPYGGERETQYF.

This clonotype was detected many times. The rearrangement uses TRBV20-1 and TRBJ2-2, with 7 bases matching TRBD1. The CDR3 has 14 residues. Trimming removed 1 base from V and 3 bases from J; junction bases left unmatched: 2. Germline-derived CDR1 and CDR2 are DFQATT and SNEGSKA (reference sequence). In DNA form, the CDR3 reads TGCAGTGCTAGAGGGGACAGCTACACCGGGGAGCTGTTTTTT. Protein sequence: CSARGDSYTGELFF.

About this clonotype itself: A much larger clone differs by one base, so this may be a read error. The V call is TRBV12-3 or TRBV12-4, the J call TRBJ2-2; the D gene is possibly TRBD2 (6 bases). There are 15 residues in the CDR3. The germline V and J ends were trimmed by 3 bases and 6 bases, with 14 bases remaining between them. The CDR3 loop is CASSFGGVGAGELFF. The CDR3 DNA is TGTGCCAGCAGTTTCGGGGGTGTGGGGGCCGGGGAGCTGTTTTTT.

In this sample, this clonotype turned up many times. V usage is TRBV30 and J usage is TRBJ1-1; 8 bases match TRBD1. The length of the CDR3 is 13 residues. V lost 4 bases to trimming and J lost 6 bases; unmatched junction nucleotides: 7. Germline assignment: CDR1 GTSNPN and CDR2 SVGIG (reference sequence). The CDR3 nucleotides read TGTGCCTGGACCCCTATGGACAGGGCTGAAGCTTTCTTT. Residues: CAWTPMDRAEAFF.

Many counts were recorded for this clonotype. The chain carries TRBV29-1 and TRBJ1-5, with 7 bases lining up with TRBD1. V shed 2 bases, J shed 2 bases, and the junction held 12 bases outside the gene matches. CDR3 size: 17 residues. Germline-derived CDR1 and CDR2 are SQVTM and ANQGSEA. The DNA for the CDR3 is TGCAGCGTTGAAAGAGTGGGTGACAGGGAAGGCAATCAGCCCCAGCATTTT. This translates into CSVERVGDREGNQPQHF.

This clonotype was picked up a small number of times. The chain couples TRBV20-1 to TRBJ2-1, with 8 bases that match TRBD2. With V trimmed by 3 bases and J by 8 bases, 9 bases remained unmatched. There are 14 residues in the CDR3. Looked up from germline, CDR1 is DFQATT and CDR2 is SNEGSKA (reference sequence). In DNA form, the CDR3 reads TGCAGTGCTAGTGAACGGGAGGGCGAGGATGAGCAGTTCTTC. This encodes CSASEREGEDEQFF.

The sample holds many counts of this clonotype. The DNA for the CDR3 is TGTGCCAGCAGTTACTCGAGGACAGGGCGCTACGAGCAGTACTTC. Amino acid sequence: CASSYSRTGRYEQYF. This rearrangement joins TRBV6-5 to TRBJ2-7, with TRBD1 matching 8 bases. The germline V gene encodes CDR1 MNHEY and CDR2 SVGAGI. The trim removed 0 bases at V and 3 bases at J, leaving 4 bases unmatched. This CDR3 region has 15 residues.

As concerns this clonotype: A read error may be the cause here, since a much bigger clone is one base away. V and J are TRBV20-1 and TRBJ2-6; 9 nucleotides match TRBD1. J was trimmed by 4 bases and V by 7 bases; bases with no gene match: 11. CDR3 size: 16 residues. Germline CDR1 DFQATT, CDR2 SNEGSKA (reference sequence). The DNA of the CDR3 is TGCAGTGATAGTAACAGGGGGCAATCGGGGGCCAACGTCCTGACTTTC. Translation: CSDSNRGQSGANVLTF.

This clonotype was observed at least ten times. The chain employs TRBV5-1 and TRBJ1-1; D is perhaps TRBD1 (6 bases). With 3 bases removed from V and 1 base from J, the gap between germline ends came to 10 bases. The CDR3 runs 14 residues. CDR1 is SGHRS, CDR2 YFSETQ, per germline. CDR3 sequence reads: CASSSGGSNTEAFF. CDR3 DNA sequence: TGCGCCAGCAGCTCGGGGGGCTCGAACACTGAAGCTTTCTTT.

The chain recombines TRBV10-3 with TRBJ2-5, with 10 positions matching TRBD2. Looked up from germline, CDR1 is ENHRY and CDR2 is SYGVKD. The length of the CDR3 is 13 residues. Trimming at V came to 5 bases and at J to 5 bases, leaving 2 bases not matched to a gene. CDR3 in amino acids: CAISLAGEETQYF. CDR3 nucleotides: TGTGCCATCAGTCTAGCGGGAGAGGAGACCCAGTACTTC.

The chain links TRBV4-1 to TRBJ1-6, with D possibly TRBD1 on 5 matching bases. Trimming pared 1 base from V and 13 bases from J, leaving 8 bases between. The CDR3 covers 12 residues. Germline-derived CDR1 and CDR2 are MGHRA and YSYEKL. The chain's CDR3 is CASSQVNRPLHF. CDR3 DNA: TGCGCCAGCAGCCAAGTTAACAGGCCCCTCCACTTT.

This clonotype was counted ten times or more. This chain joins TRBV7-9 and TRBJ1-1; D is unresolved. Per germline, CDR1 SEHNR and CDR2 FQNEAQ (reference sequence). CDR3 length: 13 amino acids. Trimming removed 2 bases from V and 5 bases from J, with 9 bases in between. CDR3 amino acids: CASSLSPGTEAFF. CDR3 nucleotide sequence: TGTGCCAGCAGCTTAAGCCCAGGAACTGAAGCTTTCTTT.

This clonotype occurred many times. This chain uses TRBV6-1 with TRBJ1-5; TRBD1 matches at 11 bases. CDR1 is MNHNS, CDR2 SASEGT, per germline. V lost 6 bases, J lost 3 bases, and 7 bases stayed unmatched. The CDR3 extends over 16 amino acids. The CDR3 sequence: CASSPGDRGDNQPQHF. The DNA of the CDR3 is TGTGCCAGCAGCCCCGGGGACAGGGGGGACAATCAGCCCCAGCATTTT.

This clonotype was observed a few times. The chain uses TRBV20-1 and TRBJ1-2; D not resolved. From germline, CDR1 is DFQATT and CDR2 SNEGSKA (reference sequence). V lost 2 bases, J lost 2 bases, and 9 bases lay in between. This CDR3 contains 13 residues. The CDR3 DNA is TGCAGTGCTAGAACGGACGGGAACTATGGCTACACCTTC. Residues: CSARTDGNYGYTF.

This clonotype came up many times. A read error may account for a junction end that differs from germline. The chain is built from TRBV5-1 and TRBJ2-7; 7 positions match TRBD1. This CDR3 contains 14 residues. The germline V gene has CDR1 SGHRS and CDR2 YFSETQ. CDR3 sequence reads: CASSLNRGSSEQYF. CDR3 in DNA: TGCGCCAGCAGCTTAAACAGGGGATCCTCCGAGCAGTACTTC. Combining the CDR3 with reference TRBV5-1 and TRBJ2-7 gives the whole variable domain KAGVTQTPRYLIKTRGQQVTLSCSPISGHRSVSWYQQTPGQGLQFLFEYFSETQRNKGNFPGRFSGRQFSNSRSEMNVSTLELGDSALYLCASSLNRGSSEQYFGPGTRLTVT.

This clonotype came up many times. The V and J genes are TRBV6-5 and TRBJ2-2; D gene uncertain. Trimming pared 4 bases from V and 2 bases from J, leaving 2 bases between. This CDR3 region has 12 residues. From germline, CDR1 is MNHEY and CDR2 SVGAGI. The CDR3 DNA reads as TGTGCCAGCAGTTTTAACACCGGGGAGCTGTTTTTT. Residues: CASSFNTGELFF.

The table lists this clonotype with many counts. This chain joins TRBV11-2 and TRBJ2-7; 9 positions agree with TRBD1. The germline CDR1 and CDR2 sequences are SGHAT and FQNNGV. The ends lost 1 base at V and 3 bases at J; junction bases unmatched: 1. This CDR3 contains 14 residues. The CDR3 protein is CASSLGDRVYEQYF. CDR3 DNA sequence: TGTGCCAGCAGCTTAGGGGACAGGGTCTACGAGCAGTACTTC.

This rearrangement joins TRBV19 to TRBJ2-3; 7 bases agree with TRBD1. J gave up 2 bases and V 6 bases, and 8 bases lay outside the gene matches. The germline V gene encodes CDR1 LNHDA and CDR2 SQIVND (reference sequence). The length of the CDR3 is 15 residues. DNA for the CDR3: TGTGCCAGTAGCATTGTCCAGGGGGTCACAGATACGCAGTATTTT. It codes for CASSIVQGVTDTQYF. Based on the CDR3 plus reference TRBV19 and TRBJ2-3, the full variable domain is DGGITQSPKYLFRKEGQNVTLSCEQNLNHDAMYWYRQDPGQGLRLIYYSQIVNDFQKGDIAEGYSVSREKKESFPLTVTSAQKNPTAFYLCASSIVQGVTDTQYFGPGTRLTVL.

Comment on this clonotype: This likely comes from a read error, as the CDR3 has no conserved phenylalanine or tryptophan at its end. The chain recombines TRBV20-1 with TRBJ2-1; D tentatively fits TRBD1 or TRBD2 (5 bases each). The CDR3 loop spans 14 amino acids. Germline assignment: CDR1 DFQATT and CDR2 SNEGSKA (reference sequence). V lost 5 bases, J lost 5 bases, and 16 bases lay in between. The CDR3 sequence is CSAPGPLAHNEQFS. CDR3 coding DNA: TGCAGTGCTCCGGGACCTCTGGCCCACAATGAGCAGTTCTCC.

A word on this clonotype: Its ends do not fully match the called genes, so a read error is possible. This chain connects TRBV5-4 to TRBJ2-5; no reliable D call. CDR3 length: 12 residues. Germline V gives CDR1 SGHNT, CDR2 YYREEE (reference sequence). CDR3 nucleotides: TGTGCCATCAGCTTGGATATCGAGACCCAGTACTTC. It is translated as CAISLDIETQYF.

This clonotype was seen ten or more times. The chain uses TRBV11-2 and TRBJ2-1; 7 nucleotides line up with TRBD2. This CDR3 has 15 amino acids. Per the germline V gene, CDR1 is SGHAT and CDR2 is FQNNGV. Trimming took 5 bases from V and 8 from J; bases not matched to a gene: 12. CDR3 nucleotides: TGTGCCAGCAGCCCAGGCGGCGGGAGTGGGGATGAGCAGTTCTTC. It specifies CASSPGGGSGDEQFF.

The chain has TRBV7-8 and TRBJ2-5, with D tentatively TRBD2 (7 bases). The CDR3 consists of 12 residues. The V end was cut by 3 bases, the J end by 13 bases, with 15 bases between. In germline, CDR1 is SGHVS, CDR2 FQNEAQ. CDR3 sequence (DNA): TGTGCCAGCAGCTTCGGGCGGGGGCTGCTGTACTTC. Its translation: CASSFGRGLLYF. Together with reference TRBV7-8 and TRBJ2-5, the CDR3 gives the full variable domain: GAGVSQSPRYKVAKRGQDVALRCDPISGHVSLFWYQQALGQGPEFLTYFQNEAQLDKSGLPSDRFFAERPEGSVSTLKIQRTQQEDSAVYLCASSFGRGLLYFGPGTRLLVL.

V and J are TRBV29-1 and TRBJ2-3, with 13 bases matching TRBD2. The germline gives CDR1 SQVTM, CDR2 ANQGSEA. The trim removed 6 bases at V and 2 bases at J, leaving 2 bases unmatched. The CDR3 consists of 14 residues. The CDR3, as DNA: TGCAGCGTCGGGACTAGCGGGGTCACAGATACGCAGTATTTT. It translates to CSVGTSGVTDTQYF.

This clonotype has ten or more counts. V usage is TRBV7-2 and J usage is TRBJ2-7; D is possibly TRBD2 (6 bases). Germline assignment: CDR1 SGHTA and CDR2 FQGNSA. The V and J ends lost 0 bases and 5 bases respectively, with 20 bases between them. CDR3 length equals 17 residues. CDR3 coding DNA: TGTGCCAGCAGCTTAGCCAGGATAGCGGCAAATTCCCACGAGCAGTACTTC. Protein sequence: CASSLARIAANSHEQYF.

The rearrangement links TRBV5-4 to TRBJ2-6; unclear D gene. Trimming stripped 0 bases from V and 4 bases from J, with 5 bases between. Germline V lookup: CDR1 SGHNT, CDR2 YYREEE (reference sequence). The CDR3 is made up of 14 amino acids. CDR3 sequence: CASSLVRGANVLTF. The CDR3 DNA sequence: TGTGCCAGCAGCTTGGTAAGAGGGGCCAACGTCCTGACTTTC.

This clonotype was recorded many times. This chain connects TRBV20-1 to TRBJ2-2, with D possibly being TRBD1 (6 bases). Germline CDR1 reads DFQATT; CDR2 reads SNEGSKA (reference sequence). With 6 bases removed from V and 7 bases from J, the gap between germline ends came to 12 bases. The CDR3 length is 12 residues. The CDR3 region is CSARRTVGELFF. As DNA, the CDR3 is TGCAGTGCCAGGAGGACAGTCGGGGAGCTGTTTTTT.